A selection of T cell receptor beta chains follows, all from one sample in a study of long-term antiretroviral therapy in people with HIV. Some clones are missing from TCRdb's copy, which holds only in-frame ones; the method was immunoSEQ multiplex PCR. The sample yields 30,000 to 40,000 clones, 94% seen once. The sequencing here drew on unsorted PBMCs, taken 4.1 years after starting antiretroviral therapy. These receptors all come from a woman aged 50 to 60 with HIV. Each CDR3 is given with its conserved first and last residue. Fields, in order: J gene, clone size, D gene, V gene, CDR3 length, CDR3 protein, CDR3 DNA. D genes are given only for firm matches. Clone size appears in some rows only: once, few, many, or a class for an expanded clone.

>TRBJ2-3|.|TRBD2|TRBV12-5|15
CASSQLAGDTDTQYF
TGTGCTAGTTCTCAGCTAGCGGGGGATACAGATACGCAGTATTTT
>TRBJ2-1|.|.|TRBV19|13
CASSSSWGNEQFF
TGTGCCAGTAGTTCCAGTTGGGGCAATGAGCAGTTCTTC
>TRBJ1-6|.|TRBD1|TRBV10-3|13
CATNPTGNSPLHF
TGTGCCACGAACCCGACAGGGAATTCACCCCTCCACTTT
>TRBJ2-1|.|TRBD2|TRBV6-1|15
CASRGLAGGYNEQFF
TGTGCCAGCAGGGGACTAGCGGGGGGCTACAATGAGCAGTTCTTC
>TRBJ1-5|.|TRBD1|TRBV6-1|13
CASSRGTDQPQHF
TGTGCCAGCAGTAGAGGGACAGATCAGCCCCAGCATTTT
>TRBJ2-7|.|.|TRBV5-1|12
CASSRGPDEQYF
TGCGCCAGCAGCCGGGGGCCCGACGAGCAGTACTTC
>TRBJ2-5|.|.|TRBV14|14
CASSQDGPGETQYF
TGTGCCAGCAGCCAAGATGGCCCCGGGGAGACCCAGTACTTC
>TRBJ2-2|.|.|TRBV19|14
CASRTAGNTGELFF
TGTGCCAGTAGGACGGCTGGGAACACCGGGGAGCTGTTTTTT
>TRBJ2-1|once|.|TRBV6-5|16
CASSYLRGGPYNEQFF
TGTGCCAGCAGTTACCTTAGGGGGGGGCCCTACAATGAGCAGTTCTTC
>TRBJ1-3|once|.|TRBV5-6|17
CASSSDPGGSSGNTIYF
TGTGCCAGCAGCTCCGACCCGGGGGGAAGCTCTGGAAACACCATATATTTT
>TRBJ1-3|.|.|TRBV5-1|13
CASSDRSGNTIYF
TGCGCCAGCTCAGACAGGAGTGGAAACACCATATATTTT
>TRBJ1-3|.|.|TRBV30|13
CAWSSQSGNTIYF
TGTGCCTGGAGTTCACAGTCTGGAAACACCATATATTTT
>TRBJ2-5|.|.|TRBV11-1|14
CASNLLWGEETQYF
TGTGCCAGCAACTTACTATGGGGGGAAGAGACCCAGTACTTC
>TRBJ1-2|.|.|TRBV2|14
CASSALRGDYGYTF
TGTGCCAGCAGTGCCCTTCGAGGGGACTATGGCTACACCTTC
>TRBJ2-3|.|TRBD2|TRBV25-1|17
CASSEGTSGGNTDTQYF
TGTGCCAGCAGTGAAGGGACTAGCGGGGGAAACACAGATACGCAGTATTTT
>TRBJ1-2|few|.|TRBV2|13
CASSDRGGYGYTF
TGTGCCAGCAGTGACAGGGGCGGCTATGGCTACACCTTC
>TRBJ2-3|once|.|TRBV5-6|15
CASSLGPSLKDTQYF
TGTGCCAGCAGCTTGGGTCCCAGTTTGAAAGATACGCAGTATTTT
>TRBJ1-2|.|.|TRBV6-4|15
CASSEDLEGRGGYTF
TGTGCCAGCAGTGAGGACCTCGAGGGGAGAGGTGGCTACACCTTC
>TRBJ2-7|.|.|TRBV6-5|14
CASSWPGRPYEQYF
TGTGCCAGCAGTTGGCCAGGGCGTCCCTACGAGCAGTACTTC